The clone carrying this T cell receptor (beta chain) came up a few times. Its antigen is unknown. Deletions cut 4 bases from V and 1 base from J, with 10 bases between. Germline CDR1 reads DFQATT; CDR2 reads SNEGSKA (reference sequence). This CDR3 is built from 14 residues. The data were obtained in a study of T-cell memory formation after mild COVID-19. Across the whole study: In these data, TCR clusters were largely donor specific.

One entry per CDR3 protein results from TCRdb running MiXCR on the 5' RACE reads. The sample shows 180,000 or so distinct CDR3 sequences, 16% of them seen only once. Study findings and constraints: The study found balanced CD4/CD8 in clones contracting day 15 to 85 and a CD4+ lean in later expanders.

This TCR was recovered from an adult woman who had mild COVID-19 (a few samples of this study predate the infection). Cell type and time point are not known. The sample consisted of PBMCs or a T cell subset sorted from them (not recorded which). This chain uses TRBV20-1 with TRBJ2-2; TRBD2 is a possible D gene (6 bases). CDR3: CSAMRRGNTGELFF. The CDR3 bases are TGCAGTGCTATGCGGCGGGGGAACACCGGGGAGCTGTTTTTT.